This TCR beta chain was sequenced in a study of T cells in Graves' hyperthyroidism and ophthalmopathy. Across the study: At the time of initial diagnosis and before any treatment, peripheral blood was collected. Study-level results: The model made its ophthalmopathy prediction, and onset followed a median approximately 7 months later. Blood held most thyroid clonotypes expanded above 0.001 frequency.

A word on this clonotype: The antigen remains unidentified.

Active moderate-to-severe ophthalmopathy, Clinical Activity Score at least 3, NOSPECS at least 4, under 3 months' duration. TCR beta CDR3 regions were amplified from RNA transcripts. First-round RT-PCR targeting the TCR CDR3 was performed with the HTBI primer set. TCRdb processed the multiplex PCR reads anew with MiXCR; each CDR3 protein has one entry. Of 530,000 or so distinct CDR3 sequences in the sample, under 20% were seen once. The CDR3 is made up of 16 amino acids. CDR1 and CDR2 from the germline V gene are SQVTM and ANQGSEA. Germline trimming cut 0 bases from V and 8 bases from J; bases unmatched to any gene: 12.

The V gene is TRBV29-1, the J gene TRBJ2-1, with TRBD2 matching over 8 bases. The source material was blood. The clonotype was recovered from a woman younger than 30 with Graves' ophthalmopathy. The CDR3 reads CSVEDLGLVGVYEQFF. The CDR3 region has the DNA TGCAGCGTTGAAGATCTGGGACTAGTGGGTGTATATGAGCAGTTCTTC.